The TCR beta chain under discussion was sequenced for a study of T cells in Graves' hyperthyroidism and ophthalmopathy. The table lists this clonotype with many counts. V was pared by 1 base and J by 0 bases, with 10 bases between. The CDR3 loop spans 14 amino acids. Germline assignment: CDR1 DFQATT and CDR2 SNEGSKA (reference sequence). There were TCR beta CDR3 regions amplified from RNA transcripts. A first-round RT-PCR of the TCR CDR3 used the HTBI primer set. TCRdb used MiXCR to reprocess the multiplex PCR reads, holding one entry per CDR3 protein. The data hold hundreds of thousands of distinct CDR3 sequences, with approximately 15% observed a single time.

The sequencing input was blood. This sequence originates from a woman younger than 35 with Graves' hyperthyroidism. J is TRBJ2-7 and V is TRBV20-1; D remains ambiguous. The CDR3 protein is CSARVRANSYEQYF. The DNA of the CDR3 is TGCAGTGCTAGAGTCCGAGCGAACTCCTACGAGCAGTACTTC.